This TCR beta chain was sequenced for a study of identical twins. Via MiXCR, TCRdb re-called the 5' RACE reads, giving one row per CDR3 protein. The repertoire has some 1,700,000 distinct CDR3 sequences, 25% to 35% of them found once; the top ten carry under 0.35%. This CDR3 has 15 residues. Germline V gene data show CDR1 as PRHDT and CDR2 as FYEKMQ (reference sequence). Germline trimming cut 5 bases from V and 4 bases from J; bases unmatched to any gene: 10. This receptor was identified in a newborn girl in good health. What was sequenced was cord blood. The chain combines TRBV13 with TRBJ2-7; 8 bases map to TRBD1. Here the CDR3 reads CASSPGGTGAYEQYF. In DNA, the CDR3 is TGTGCCAGCAGCCCGGGCGGGACAGGAGCTTACGAGCAGTACTTC.